These 11 T cell receptor beta chains share one sample of origin, sequenced in a study of spatial heterogeneity in lung cancer. Time point: sample taken at primary tumor resection. TCRdb recomputed calls from the 5' RACE reads with MiXCR, one row per CDR3 protein. The table lists approximately 3,000 distinct CDR3 sequences, 3% of them singletons. Sequences were derived from normal lung tissue next to the tumor, sampled at surgery. Receptors were obtained from a female donor with early-stage non-small cell lung cancer.

This clonotype occurred many times. The chain has TRBV7-2 and TRBJ1-5; 8 bases agree with TRBD1. Germline-derived CDR1 and CDR2 are SGHTA and FQGNSA. The CDR3 has 15 residues. V dropped 2 bases and J dropped 6; count of bases not matched to a gene: 6. The CDR3 DNA sequence: TGTGCCAGCAGCTTATCCGGACAGGGAGGTCAGCCCCAGCATTTT. Translation: CASSLSGQGGQPQHF.

This clonotype came up many times. J is TRBJ2-2 and V is TRBV7-9; D is undetermined. The CDR3 has 15 amino acids. The V end was cut by 6 bases, the J end by 2 bases, with 13 bases between. Germline CDR1 reads SEHNR; CDR2 reads FQNEAQ (reference sequence). The chain's CDR3 is CASRPRAGNTGELFF. In nucleotides, the CDR3 is TGTGCCAGCAGACCACGGGCAGGCAACACCGGGGAGCTGTTTTTT.

By sample fraction, this clonotype is medium-sized (0.01 to 0.1%). This chain uses TRBV14 with TRBJ2-3; 10 nucleotides agree with TRBD2. V lost 1 base, J lost 4 bases, and 2 bases stayed unmatched. Germline CDR1 and CDR2: SGHDN and FVKESK. This CDR3 has 15 amino acids. The CDR3 DNA reads as TGTGCCAGCAGCCAAGCCAGCGGGGGGGCAGATACGCAGTATTTT. It codes for CASSQASGGADTQYF.

This clonotype is termed medium-sized. The chain uses TRBV2 and TRBJ1-3; perhaps TRBD1 as D (5 bases). The length of the CDR3 is 13 residues. CDR1 SNHLY and CDR2 FYNNEI come from the germline V gene. The V end was cut by 3 bases, the J end by 8 bases, with 11 bases between. The CDR3 reads CASSDGGVYTIYF. The CDR3 DNA reads as TGTGCCAGCAGTGATGGAGGGGTATACACCATATATTTT.

The table lists this clonotype with many counts. The chain has TRBV7-8 and TRBJ2-7; maybe TRBD1 (5 bases). The V gene lost 1 base and the J gene lost 3 bases, with 10 bases spanning the gap. The CDR3 spans 14 residues. Germline values: CDR1 SGHVS, CDR2 FQNEAQ. CDR3 bases: TGTGCCAGCAGCTTAGGGGCCAGGGACTACGAGCAGTACTTC. Protein product: CASSLGARDYEQYF.

This clonotype is medium-sized (0.01 to 0.1%) by share. The chain carries TRBV10-2 and TRBJ1-1; no reliable D call. V was clipped by 4 bases and J by 10 bases, with 13 bases between them. In germline, CDR1 is WSHSY, CDR2 SAAADI. The CDR3 has 12 amino acids. The DNA for the CDR3 is TGCGCCAGCAGTGCAGCAGGTCCGAGAGCTTTCTTT. It specifies CASSAAGPRAFF.

By share of the sample, this clonotype is medium-sized. The chain uses TRBV12-3 or TRBV12-4 and TRBJ2-7; weak D call: TRBD1 (6 bases). The CDR3 length is 15 residues. V lost 2 bases and J 2 bases, leaving 13 bases between the germline ends. The CDR3 DNA is TGTGCCAGCAGTTTAACAGGGAACCCGACCTACGAGCAGTACTTC. It codes for CASSLTGNPTYEQYF.

This clonotype is medium-sized within its sample. The chain carries TRBV9 and TRBJ2-5, with D possibly being TRBD2 (5 bases). The germline V gene has CDR1 SGDLS and CDR2 YYNGEE. This CDR3 is 16 amino acids long. V lost 4 bases and J 7 bases, leaving 23 bases between the germline ends. Here the CDR3 DNA reads TGTGCCAGCAGCCTAGGAGGCCTTAACCAAGGCGGGACCCAGTACTTC. It yields the protein CASSLGGLNQGGTQYF.

Many counts were recorded for this clonotype. The V call is TRBV5-1, the J call TRBJ2-5; D gene ambiguous. Per germline, CDR1 SGHRS and CDR2 YFSETQ. This CDR3 is built from 16 residues. V lost 0 bases and J 7 bases, leaving 19 bases between the germline ends. The CDR3 DNA follows: TGCGCCAGCAGCTTGGGGTCGGCAGGACCATCTGCGACCCAGTACTTC. It codes for CASSLGSAGPSATQYF.

This clonotype was seen ten or more times. The V and J genes are TRBV2 and TRBJ1-2, with D possibly TRBD1 on 5 matching bases. The CDR3 contains 12 residues. The germline V gene has CDR1 SNHLY and CDR2 FYNNEI. V shed 6 bases and J shed 2 bases, with 7 bases lying between them. CDR3 in amino acids: CASREGNYGYTF. CDR3 DNA sequence: TGTGCCAGCAGGGAGGGGAACTATGGCTACACCTTC.

By sample share, this clonotype is medium-sized. The gene calls are TRBV7-8 and TRBJ2-2, with 7 bases aligning to TRBD1. CDR1 SGHVS and CDR2 FQNEAQ come from the germline V gene. The CDR3 is 18 amino acids. V lost 5 bases to trimming and J lost 0 bases; unmatched junction nucleotides: 12. CDR3 amino acids: CASSTPDRETANTGELFF. Here the CDR3 DNA reads TGTGCCAGCAGCACCCCCGACAGGGAAACCGCGAACACCGGGGAGCTGTTTTTT.